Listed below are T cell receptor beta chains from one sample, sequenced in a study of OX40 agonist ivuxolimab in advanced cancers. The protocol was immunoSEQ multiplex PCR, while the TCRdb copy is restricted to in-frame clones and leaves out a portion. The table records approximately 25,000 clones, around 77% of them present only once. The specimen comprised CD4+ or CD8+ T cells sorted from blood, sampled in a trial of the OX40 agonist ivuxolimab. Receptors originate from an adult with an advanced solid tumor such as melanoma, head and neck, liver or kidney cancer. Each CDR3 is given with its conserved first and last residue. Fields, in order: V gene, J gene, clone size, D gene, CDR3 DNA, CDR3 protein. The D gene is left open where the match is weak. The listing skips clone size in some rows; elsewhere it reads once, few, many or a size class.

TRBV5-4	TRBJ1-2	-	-	TGTGCCAGCAGCTTGATATTGGCACGTGGTGGCTACACCTTC	CASSLILARGGYTF
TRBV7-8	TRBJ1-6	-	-	TGTGCCAGCAGCTTAGAATTGGCCGGCAGGGTTAATTCACCCCTCCACTTT	CASSLELAGRVNSPLHF
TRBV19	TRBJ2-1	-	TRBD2	TGTGCCAGTAGTATAGAATCAGGACTAGCCCTATATGAGCAGTTCTTC	CASSIESGLALYEQFF
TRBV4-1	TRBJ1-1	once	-	TGCGCCAGCAGCCTCAGGGGAACCAGGGGCACTGAAGCTTTCTTT	CASSLRGTRGTEAFF
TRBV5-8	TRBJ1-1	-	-	TGTGCCAGCAGCTTGGGATGGGGCGCCGGTGGCTTT	CASSLGWGAGGF
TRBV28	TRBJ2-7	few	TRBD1	TGTGCCAGCAGTTATGTTGGGACAGGGACCCACGAGCAGTACTTC	CASSYVGTGTHEQYF
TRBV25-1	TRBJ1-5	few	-	TGTGCCAGCAGTACGATAGGGACGTCGGAAGTGGCGGACCAGCATTTT	CASSTIGTSEVADQHF
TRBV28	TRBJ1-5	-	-	TGTGCCAGCAGTTTAGGGGCAGGGAATCAGCCCCAGCATTTT	CASSLGAGNQPQHF
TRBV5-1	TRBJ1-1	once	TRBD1	TGCGCCAGCAGCTTTACAGGGGGCACTGAAGCTTTCTTT	CASSFTGGTEAFF
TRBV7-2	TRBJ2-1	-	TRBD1	TGTGCCAGCAGCTTAAACAGGGGGAGCGATGAGCAGTTCTTC	CASSLNRGSDEQFF
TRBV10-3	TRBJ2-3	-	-	TGTGCCATCACCGGCGACTCCTCTAGCACAGATACGCAGTATTTT	CAITGDSSSTDTQYF
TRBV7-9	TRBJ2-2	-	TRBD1	TGTGCCAGCAGCTTAGTGAGGACAGGGTTGGCCGGGGAGCTGTTTTTT	CASSLVRTGLAGELFF
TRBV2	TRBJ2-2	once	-	TGTGCCAGCAGGGAAAGAAACACCGGGGAGCTGTTTTTT	CASRERNTGELFF
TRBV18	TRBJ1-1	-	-	TGTGCCAGCTCACCGGGACAGAACACTGAAGCTTTCTTT	CASSPGQNTEAFF
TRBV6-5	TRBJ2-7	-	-	TGTGCCAGCAGCAGCCCCCCTTCAGGCGAGCAGTACTTC	CASSSPPSGEQYF
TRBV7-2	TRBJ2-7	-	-	TGTGCCAGCAGCTCATCAGGGGCCACCTACGAGCAGTACTTC	CASSSSGATYEQYF
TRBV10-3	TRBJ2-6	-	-	TGTGCCATCAGTGACGGTATCTCTGGGGCCAACGTCCTGACTTTC	CAISDGISGANVLTF
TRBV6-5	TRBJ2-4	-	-	TGTGCCAGCAGTTACGATCGCAAATTAGCCAAAAACATTCAGTACTTC	CASSYDRKLAKNIQYF
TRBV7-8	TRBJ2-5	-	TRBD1	TGTGCCAGCAGCTTTTTCGGGACAGGGAATATGGAGACCCAGTACTTC	CASSFFGTGNMETQYF
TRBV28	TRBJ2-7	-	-	TGTGCCAGCACCTCCCCCATGGGGGGCGCGGCCTACGAGCAGTACTTC	CASTSPMGGAAYEQYF
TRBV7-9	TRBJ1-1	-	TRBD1	TGTGCCAGCAAAGTCCAGGGGACAGGGGGCGGAAACACTGAAGCTTTCTTT	CASKVQGTGGGNTEAFF
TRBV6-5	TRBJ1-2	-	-	TGTGCCAGCAGCCCCTCGGGGGGGACACTCTATGGCTACACCTTC	CASSPSGGTLYGYTF
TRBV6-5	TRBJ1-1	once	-	TGTGCCATTTCGACGATTCGAGGGGATGAAGCTTTCTTT	CAISTIRGDEAFF
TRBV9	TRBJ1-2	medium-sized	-	TGTGCCAGCAGGGACCGGACAGCCATGGACGACTACACCTTC	CASRDRTAMDDYTF
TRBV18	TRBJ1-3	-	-	TGTGCCACCGAGACGGGACTGACTCGCGACACCATATATTTT	CATETGLTRDTIYF
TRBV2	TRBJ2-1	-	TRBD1	TGTGCCAGCGGGGACAGACAGGGGGCAAAGCAGTTCTTC	CASGDRQGAKQFF
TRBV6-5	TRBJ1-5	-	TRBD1	TGTGCCAGCAGTTACTCCTCAGGACAGGGGGGACAGCCCCAGCATTTT	CASSYSSGQGGQPQHF
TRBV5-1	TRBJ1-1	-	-	TGCGCCAGCAGCTTGGGGGCAGGATACCTCATGAACACTGAAGCTTTCTTT	CASSLGAGYLMNTEAFF
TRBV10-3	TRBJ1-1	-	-	TGTGCCATCAGTGCCGACAGACCTAACACTGAAGCTTTCTTT	CAISADRPNTEAFF
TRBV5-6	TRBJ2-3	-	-	TGTGCCAGCAGCTTGGCCGACCGGGGGACAGATACGCAGTATTTT	CASSLADRGTDTQYF
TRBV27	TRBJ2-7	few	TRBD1	TGTGCCAGCAAGGGACAGAGATCCTACGAGCAGTACTTC	CASKGQRSYEQYF
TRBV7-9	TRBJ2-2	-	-	TGTGCCAGCGCGGGCCCGAACACCGGGGAGCTGTTTTTT	CASAGPNTGELFF
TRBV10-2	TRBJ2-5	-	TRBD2	TGCGCCAGCGGCCCCCTGACTAGCGGGGACCAAGAGACCCAGTACTTC	CASGPLTSGDQETQYF
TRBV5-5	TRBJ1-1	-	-	TGTGCCAGCAGCCCAGGGTATAACACTGAAGCTTTCTTT	CASSPGYNTEAFF
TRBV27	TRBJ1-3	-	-	TGTGCCAGCAGTTTAAAACCCTCTGGAAACACCATATATTTT	CASSLKPSGNTIYF
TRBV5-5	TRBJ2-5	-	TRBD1	TGTGCCAGCAGCTCTGGGACAGGGATCCAAGAGACCCAGTACTTC	CASSSGTGIQETQYF
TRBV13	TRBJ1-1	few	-	TGTGCCAGCAGCTTTGGGGACCGAGGGGCTTTCTTT	CASSFGDRGAFF